The clone carrying this T cell receptor beta chain was observed once. The T cells that were sequenced for TCR beta were CD8+ and CD4+ cells from blood. It was negative isolation that provided the CD8+ and CD4+ T cells, whereas TEMRA cells were enriched by FACS. Germline CDR1 and CDR2: SQVTM and ANQGSEA. The CDR3 runs to 14 residues. V dropped 7 bases and J dropped 1 base, with 16 bases sitting between them. The data were taken from a study of CD8 T cells in Susac syndrome. Study details: Clinical remission applied to under 10 sequenced Susac syndrome patients, and roughly six had active disease. When their blood was taken, patients with Susac syndrome were therapy-naive, taking corticosteroids, or taking intravenous immunoglobulin alone.

Roughly 0.45 to 1 ug RNA was reverse transcribed with random hexamers. TCRdb re-derived calls from the immunoSEQ multiplex PCR reads in MiXCR, one entry per CDR3 protein. The profile shows 170,000 or so distinct CDR3 sequences, around 95% of them singletons. Material for sequencing was CD4+ T cells from PBMCs. The source of this sequence is a human donor with Susac syndrome. The V gene is TRBV29-1, the J gene TRBJ1-1; the D gene is possibly TRBD1 (6 bases). The CDR3 nucleotides are TGCAGCGGTGACTTAGGGGGGAGGAACACTGAAGCTTTCTTT. Translating gives CSGDLGGRNTEAFF.